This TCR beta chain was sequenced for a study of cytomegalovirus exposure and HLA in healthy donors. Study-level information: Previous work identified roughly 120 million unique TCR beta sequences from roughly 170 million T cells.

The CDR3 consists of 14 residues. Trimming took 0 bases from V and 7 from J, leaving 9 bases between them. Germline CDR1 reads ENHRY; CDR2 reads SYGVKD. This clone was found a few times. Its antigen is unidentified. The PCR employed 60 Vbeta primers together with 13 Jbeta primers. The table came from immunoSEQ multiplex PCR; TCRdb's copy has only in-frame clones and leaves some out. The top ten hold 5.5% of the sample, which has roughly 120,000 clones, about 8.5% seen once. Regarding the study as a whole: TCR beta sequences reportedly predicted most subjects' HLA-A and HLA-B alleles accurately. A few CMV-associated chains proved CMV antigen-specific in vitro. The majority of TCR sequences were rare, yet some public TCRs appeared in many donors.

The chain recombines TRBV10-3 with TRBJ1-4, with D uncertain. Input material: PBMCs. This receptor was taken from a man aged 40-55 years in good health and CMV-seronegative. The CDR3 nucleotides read TGTGCCATCAGTGAGTCGAGAGGGTTTGAAAAACTGTTTTTT. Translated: CAISESRGFEKLFF.